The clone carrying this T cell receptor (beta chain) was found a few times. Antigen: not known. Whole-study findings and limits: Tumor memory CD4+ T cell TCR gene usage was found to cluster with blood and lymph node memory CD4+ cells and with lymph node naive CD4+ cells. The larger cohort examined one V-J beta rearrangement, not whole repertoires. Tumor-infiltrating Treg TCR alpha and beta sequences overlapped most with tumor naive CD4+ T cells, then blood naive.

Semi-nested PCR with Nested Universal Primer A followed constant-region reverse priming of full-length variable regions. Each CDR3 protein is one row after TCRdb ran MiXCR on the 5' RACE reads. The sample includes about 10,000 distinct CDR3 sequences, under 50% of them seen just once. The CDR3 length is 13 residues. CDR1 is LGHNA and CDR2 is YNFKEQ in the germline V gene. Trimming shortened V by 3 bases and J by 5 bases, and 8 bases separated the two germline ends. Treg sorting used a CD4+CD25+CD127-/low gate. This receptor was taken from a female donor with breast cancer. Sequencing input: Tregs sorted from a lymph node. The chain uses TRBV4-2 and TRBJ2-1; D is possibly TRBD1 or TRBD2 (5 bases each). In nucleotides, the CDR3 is TGTGCCAGCAGCCAGGGACCCGACAATGAGCAGTTCTTC. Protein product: CASSQGPDNEQFF.